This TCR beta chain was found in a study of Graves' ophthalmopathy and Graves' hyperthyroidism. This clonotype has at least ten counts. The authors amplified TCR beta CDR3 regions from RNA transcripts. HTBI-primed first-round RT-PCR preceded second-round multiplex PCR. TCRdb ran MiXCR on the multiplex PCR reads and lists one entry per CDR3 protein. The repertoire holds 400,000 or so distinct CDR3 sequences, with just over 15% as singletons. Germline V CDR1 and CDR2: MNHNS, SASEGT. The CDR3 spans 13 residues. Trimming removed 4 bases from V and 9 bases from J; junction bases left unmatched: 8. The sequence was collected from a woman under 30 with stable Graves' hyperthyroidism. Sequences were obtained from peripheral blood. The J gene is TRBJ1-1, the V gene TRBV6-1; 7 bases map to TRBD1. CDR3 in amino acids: CASSAGTDKQAFF. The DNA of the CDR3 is TGTGCCAGCAGTGCCGGGACAGACAAACAAGCTTTCTTT.